This T cell receptor beta chain was observed in a study of blood T cell repertoires in COVID-19. Repertoires were generated with immunoSEQ multiplex PCR, while TCRdb's copy carries only in-frame clones and drops some. Here the sample spans some 40,000 clones, about 80% being singletons. The germline V gene has CDR1 SGHRS and CDR2 YFSETQ. CDR3 length: 16 amino acids. Trimming cost V 0 bases and J 6 bases; bases outside gene matches: 6. Source material: peripheral blood. The genes are TRBV5-1 and TRBJ2-3; 11 bases agree with TRBD2. The TCR sequence derives from a man aged 45 to 65 with active or convalescent COVID-19. The CDR3 protein is CASSLGLAGMGDTQYF. As DNA, the CDR3 is TGCGCCAGCAGCTTGGGACTAGCGGGGATGGGCGATACGCAGTATTTT.